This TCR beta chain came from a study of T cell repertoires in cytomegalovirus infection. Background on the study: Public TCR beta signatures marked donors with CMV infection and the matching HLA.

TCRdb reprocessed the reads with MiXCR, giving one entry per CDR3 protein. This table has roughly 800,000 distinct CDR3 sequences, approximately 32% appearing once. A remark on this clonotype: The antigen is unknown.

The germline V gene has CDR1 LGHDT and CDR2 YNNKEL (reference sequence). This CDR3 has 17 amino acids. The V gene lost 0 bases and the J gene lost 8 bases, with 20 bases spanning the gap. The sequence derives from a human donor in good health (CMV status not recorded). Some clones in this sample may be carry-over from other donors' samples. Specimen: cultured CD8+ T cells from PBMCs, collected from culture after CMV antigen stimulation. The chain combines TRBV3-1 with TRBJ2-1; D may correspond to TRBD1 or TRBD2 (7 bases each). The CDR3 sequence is CASSQDPGGGTMDEQFF. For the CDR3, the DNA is TGTGCCAGCAGCCAAGACCCAGGGGGGGGGACCATGGATGAGCAGTTCTTC.